These 32 T cell receptor beta chains came from one sample sequenced in a study of Graves' ophthalmopathy and Graves' hyperthyroidism. RNA transcripts were the source from which TCR beta CDR3 regions were amplified. RT-PCR in the first round used HTBI primers; a second-round multiplex PCR followed. TCRdb re-called the multiplex PCR reads with MiXCR, one entry per CDR3 protein. In the table there are 450,000 or so distinct CDR3 sequences, about an eighth of which are singletons. Material: blood. All receptors come from a young woman with Graves' ophthalmopathy.

Of note for this clonotype: A read error may be the cause here, since a much bigger clone is one base away. The conserved phenylalanine or tryptophan is not found at the CDR3 terminus, so this likely reflects a read error. The V gene is TRBV20-1, the J gene TRBJ2-7, with D perhaps matching TRBD2 (7 bases). V was pared by 5 bases and J by 4 bases, with 18 bases between. This CDR3 region has 14 residues. The V gene's germline CDR1 is DFQATT and CDR2 SNEGSKA (reference sequence). DNA for the CDR3: TGCAGTGCTGGGGAGGGGGGAGCCTCATACGAGCAGTACTAC. It is translated as CSAGEGGASYEQYY.

In its sample, this clonotype was seen many times. The J gene is TRBJ1-2, the V gene TRBV12-3 or TRBV12-4; D not resolved. This CDR3 has 13 amino acids. Between the trimmed V and J ends, which lost 5 bases and 7 bases, there was a span of 14 bases. This chain's CDR3 is CASSPDPELGYTF. The CDR3 DNA is TGTGCCAGCAGTCCGGACCCGGAACTTGGCTACACCTTC.

This clonotype was seen repeatedly, ten times or more. The chain links TRBV20-1 to TRBJ2-5, with 10 bases identical to TRBD1. The J segment lost 5 bases and the V segment lost 1 base, leaving 13 bases of the junction unmatched. This CDR3 spans 17 amino acids. The germline CDR1 and CDR2 sequences are DFQATT and SNEGSKA (reference sequence). The CDR3 DNA sequence: TGCAGTGCTAGAGCAGGGGCGGGACAGGGGCAGGTTGAGACCCAGTACTTC. This sequence encodes CSARAGAGQGQVETQYF.

This clonotype was counted ten times or more. V and J are TRBV6-1 and TRBJ2-2, with TRBD2 identical over 8 bases. The CDR3 extends over 14 amino acids. With V trimmed by 8 bases and J by 7 bases, 9 bases remained unmatched. CDR1 MNHNS and CDR2 SASEGT come from the germline V gene. In nucleotides, the CDR3 is TGTGCCAGCGCAGCGGGAGTTCGGGGCGGGGAGCTGTTTTTT. This sequence encodes CASAAGVRGGELFF.

This clonotype came up a few times. CDR3 nucleotides: TGTGCCAGCTCAGAAGGACAGAACACTGAAGCTTTCTTT. The encoded protein is CASSEGQNTEAFF. The chain links TRBV18 to TRBJ1-1, with D maybe TRBD1 (5 bases). Per the germline V gene, CDR1 is KGHSH and CDR2 is LQKENI. Trimming took off 5 bases at V and 1 base at J, with 8 bases between the two ends. This CDR3 has 13 residues.

On this clonotype: Just one base apart from a much larger clone, this may be a read error. J is TRBJ2-2 and V is TRBV2; TRBD1 is a possible D gene (5 bases). CDR3 length: 16 amino acids. Germline assignment: CDR1 SNHLY and CDR2 FYNNEI. V lost 7 bases, J lost 9 bases, and 24 bases lay in between. CDR3 in amino acids: CASNRWTETHRRELFF. The CDR3 region has the DNA TGTGCCAGCAACAGGTGGACGGAGACCCACAGGAGGGAGCTGTTTTTT.

This clonotype was recorded a few times. J is TRBJ1-1 and V is TRBV6-4; D gene ambiguous. Germline CDR1 and CDR2: MRHNA and SNTAGT. This CDR3 is built from 14 residues. V lost 2 bases to trimming and J lost 5 bases, with 12 bases between them. The CDR3 reads CASSDQRTTTEAFF. The CDR3 DNA is TGTGCCAGCAGTGACCAACGTACAACAACTGAAGCTTTCTTT.

At least ten counts were recorded for this clonotype. The V and J genes are TRBV6-5 and TRBJ1-1; D might be TRBD1 (6 bases). This CDR3 contains 15 residues. The V and J ends lost 10 bases and 3 bases respectively, with 21 bases between them. Germline V CDR1 and CDR2: MNHEY, SVGAGI. Written as DNA, the CDR3 is TGTGCCACCTTAACGGGGGGGGCTAGCGACACTGAAGCTTTCTTT. Translation gives CATLTGGASDTEAFF.

Note on this clonotype: A single base separates this from a much larger clone, so it may be a read error. The rearrangement uses TRBV28 and TRBJ2-4; D remains ambiguous. The CDR3 is made up of 18 amino acids. Germline CDR1 is MDHEN and CDR2 is SYDVKM. As DNA, the CDR3 is TGTGCCAGCACTCCTCTAAAAGGCAGGATTGGAACCAACAACATTCAGTACTTC. Amino acid sequence: CASTPLKGRIGTNNIQYF.

The chain is built from TRBV24-1 and TRBJ1-5; TRBD1 is a possible D gene (5 bases). Germline V gives CDR1 KGHDR, CDR2 SFDVKD. The CDR3 runs 20 residues. Trimming removed 3 bases from V and 0 bases from J, with 23 bases in between. In DNA form, the CDR3 reads TGTGCCACCAGTGATGGACATGGACACGACGGGGGGTATAGCAATCAGCCCCAGCATTTT. This codes for CATSDGHGHDGGYSNQPQHF.

Of note for this clonotype: A junction end diverges from the germline sequence, so it may reflect a read error. The chain couples TRBV9 to TRBJ1-2; 7 bases agree with TRBD1. Germline V gene sequence: CDR1 SGDLS, CDR2 YYNGEE. The CDR3 runs 13 residues. CDR3 nucleotides: TGTACCAGCAGCGTCACAGGGGACTATGGCTACACCTTC. It encodes CTSSVTGDYGYTF.

This chain links TRBV11-1 with TRBJ2-7; TRBD2 aligns across 14 bases. V lost 5 bases and J lost 1; bases outside the gene matches: 4. Germline V gene sequence: CDR1 SGHAT, CDR2 FQDESV (reference sequence). The CDR3 totals 16 residues. The CDR3 spells CASSRGLAGVSYEQYF. The CDR3 bases are TGTGCCAGCAGCAGGGGACTAGCGGGAGTATCCTACGAGCAGTACTTC. Full variable domain (outside the CDR3, taken from reference TRBV11-1 and TRBJ2-7): EAEVAQSPRYKITEKSQAVAFWCDPISGHATLYWYRQILGQGPELLVQFQDESVVDDSQLPKDRFSAERLKGVDSTLKIQPAELGDSAMYLCASSRGLAGVSYEQYFGPGTRLTVT.

This clonotype was seen many times. The chain couples TRBV20-1 to TRBJ2-7, with TRBD1 matching over 7 bases. The length of the CDR3 is 15 residues. Trimming removed 4 bases from V and 4 bases from J; junction bases left unmatched: 13. The germline gives CDR1 DFQATT, CDR2 SNEGSKA (reference sequence). The CDR3 DNA follows: TGCAGTGCTACCCGTCCCGACAGGGCTCCGTACGAGCAGTACTTC. It yields the protein CSATRPDRAPYEQYF.

This clonotype was seen many times. The chain carries TRBV29-1 and TRBJ2-5; possibly TRBD1 for D (6 bases). The germline V gene encodes CDR1 SQVTM and CDR2 ANQGSEA. The CDR3 spans 14 residues. V dropped 4 bases and J dropped 1 base, with 13 bases sitting between them. The CDR3 DNA is TGCAGCGTTGGGTATGGGACACTCCAAGAGACCCAGTACTTC. Residues: CSVGYGTLQETQYF.

This clonotype was recorded at least ten times. The chain has TRBV6-5 and TRBJ1-2; 9 bases map to TRBD1. The CDR3 contains 12 residues. The trim removed 6 bases at V and 5 bases at J, leaving 1 base unmatched. Germline-derived CDR1 and CDR2 are MNHEY and SVGAGI. The CDR3 loop is CASRGTGYGYTF. The CDR3 DNA reads TGTGCCAGCAGAGGGACAGGGTATGGCTACACCTTC.

At least ten counts were recorded for this clonotype. The chain joins TRBV28 to TRBJ2-2; 8 positions agree with TRBD2. The germline V gene has CDR1 MDHEN and CDR2 SYDVKM. The J segment lost 3 bases and the V segment lost 6 bases, leaving 6 bases of the junction unmatched. CDR3 length: 15 residues. The CDR3: CASSSGRRDTGELFF. The CDR3 DNA reads as TGTGCCAGCAGCAGCGGGAGAAGGGACACCGGGGAGCTGTTTTTT.

The genes are TRBV28 and TRBJ2-4, with 7 bases fitting TRBD2. The CDR3 contains 17 residues. Germline loops: CDR1 MDHEN, CDR2 SYDVKM. V gave up 6 bases and J gave up 5 bases; unmatched junction bases: 16. In nucleotides, the CDR3 is TGTGCCAGCAGAGGACCTCTCGGGAAGGCGGGGGAAAACATTCAGTACTTC. It translates to CASRGPLGKAGENIQYF.

This clonotype was recorded at least ten times. Relative to the germline gene, one junction end is altered; a read error may explain this. This chain connects TRBV28 to TRBJ2-7; the D gene is possibly TRBD1 (6 bases). The CDR3 loop spans 13 amino acids. Germline CDR1 MDHEN, CDR2 SYDVKM. The DNA of the CDR3 is TGTGCCAGCAGCCTACAGGGACCCTATCCCCCGAACTTC. It yields the protein CASSLQGPYPPNF.

This clonotype was observed many times. This rearrangement joins TRBV7-9 to TRBJ2-7; the D is unclear. CDR1 is SEHNR and CDR2 is FQNEAQ in the germline V gene (reference sequence). With 5 bases removed from V and 12 bases from J, the gap between germline ends came to 20 bases. The CDR3 is 13 amino acids. CDR3 residues: CASSPPPSLVRYF. CDR3 nucleotide sequence: TGTGCCAGCAGCCCACCCCCTTCCCTCGTGCGGTACTTC. Drawing the rest from reference TRBV7-9 and TRBJ2-7, the complete variable domain is DTGVSQNPRHKITKRGQNVTFRCDPISEHNRLYWYRQTLGQGPEFLTYFQNEAQLEKSRLLSDRFSAERPKGSFSTLEIQRTEQGDSAMYLCASSPPPSLVRYFGPGTRLTVT.

This clonotype was counted ten times or more. The rearrangement uses TRBV12-3 or TRBV12-4 and TRBJ2-5, with a possible D match to TRBD1 (6 bases). This CDR3 has 16 amino acids. Trimming removed 5 bases from V and 2 bases from J, with 18 bases in between. The CDR3 sequence is CASSPGRDTQQETQYF. The CDR3 DNA reads TGTGCCAGCAGTCCCGGCCGGGACACTCAACAAGAGACCCAGTACTTC.

The chain uses TRBV28 and TRBJ1-6, with D possibly matching TRBD1 (5 bases). Germline CDR1 and CDR2: MDHEN and SYDVKM. This CDR3 contains 15 residues. V was trimmed by 2 bases and J by 10 bases, leaving 15 bases between them. CDR3 sequence (DNA): TGTGCCAGCAGTTTAGAGGGCAGGGCGGTCTCACCCCTCCACTTT. Its translation is CASSLEGRAVSPLHF.

V is TRBV30 and J is TRBJ2-7; D gene ambiguous. Germline CDR1 is GTSNPN and CDR2 is SVGIG (reference sequence). The V end was cut by 0 bases, the J end by 7 bases, with 16 bases between. CDR3 size: 14 residues. The CDR3 is CAWSVPERLGEQYF. CDR3 bases: TGTGCCTGGAGTGTACCCGAGCGTCTGGGGGAGCAGTACTTC. The full variable domain, in which reference TRBV30 and TRBJ2-7 provide the parts outside the CDR3, is SQTIHQWPATLVQPVGSPLSLECTVEGTSNPNLYWYRQAAGRGLQLLFYSVGIGQISSEVPQNLSASRPQDRQFILSSKKLLLSDSGFYLCAWSVPERLGEQYFGPGTRLTVT.

This clonotype was observed at least ten times. Mismatch with germline at one junction end may stem from a read error. This chain uses TRBV10-3 with TRBJ1-1; D not resolved. Germline loops: CDR1 ENHRY, CDR2 SYGVKD. The CDR3 is 18 amino acids. CDR3 DNA: TGTGCCATCAGTGAGTCGATCCAAGGCCAGAGGATGAACGCTGAAGCTTTCTTT. Its translation is CAISESIQGQRMNAEAFF.

Only a few counts were recorded for this clonotype. A much larger clonotype is one base distant, so this may be a read error. The V gene is TRBV10-3, the J gene TRBJ2-2, with a possible D match to TRBD2 (5 bases). CDR1 is ENHRY and CDR2 is SYGVKD in the germline V gene. The CDR3 covers 15 residues. CDR3 bases: TGTGCCATCAGTGAGCGCCAGACTAACACCGGGGAGCTGTGTTTT. Translating it yields CAISERQTNTGELCF.

The gene calls are TRBV12-3 or TRBV12-4 and TRBJ2-5, with D possibly TRBD2 on 5 matching bases. Trimming took 8 bases from V and 2 from J, leaving 15 bases between them. CDR3 length: 14 residues. In nucleotides, the CDR3 is TGTGCCAGCGCCGGAGGTGAACATCAAGAGACCCAGTACTTC. Translation gives CASAGGEHQETQYF.

Note on this clonotype: This may be a read error, as it is one base from a much larger clone. The genes are TRBV6-1 and TRBJ2-7; a weak D match, TRBD2 (5 bases). The CDR3 runs to 13 residues. Germline CDR1 reads MNHNS; CDR2 reads SASEGT. CDR3 nucleotide sequence: TGTTCCAGCAGAACGGGGTTTCGGCTCGAGCAGTACTTC. Translating it yields CSSRTGFRLEQYF.

For this clonotype: This could be a read error, since a much larger clone is one nucleotide away. The chain couples TRBV10-3 to TRBJ1-1; 8 nucleotides match TRBD1. Unmatched junction bases numbered 1, after V lost 6 bases and J lost 1 base. This CDR3 spans 13 amino acids. The germline V gene has CDR1 ENHRY and CDR2 SYGVKD. The CDR3 reads CAIRDRENTEAFF. The CDR3 DNA is TGTGCCATCAGGGACAGGGAGAACACTGAAGCTTTCTTT.

This clonotype was seen at least ten times. The chain joins TRBV15 to TRBJ2-7, with 7 bases aligning to TRBD1. Germline CDR1 and CDR2: LNHNV and YYDKDF (reference sequence). After removal of 0 bases from V and 3 bases from J, the junction contained 5 bases not matched to a gene. The CDR3 is 15 amino acids. CDR3 DNA: TGTGCCACCAGCAGAGAAGGGGGCCGAATCTACGAGCAGTACTTC. It translates to CATSREGGRIYEQYF.

The chain combines TRBV9 with TRBJ2-3; TRBD2 matches 9 bases. The trim removed 5 bases at V and 0 bases at J, leaving 1 base unmatched. Germline CDR1 and CDR2: SGDLS and YYNGEE. The CDR3 covers 14 residues. CDR3: CASRGTSSTDTQYF. As DNA, the CDR3 is TGTGCCAGCAGAGGGACTAGCAGCACAGATACGCAGTATTTT.

This clonotype was counted ten times or more. In DNA, the CDR3 is TGTGCCAGCAGTCCTGGACAGGGGGAACCCTACGAGCAGTACTTC. As protein: CASSPGQGEPYEQYF. The V gene is TRBV12-3 or TRBV12-4, the J gene TRBJ2-7, with 10 positions matching TRBD1. This CDR3 contains 15 residues. V lost 5 bases and J lost 2; bases outside the gene matches: 6.

This clonotype appeared many times. This chain links TRBV11-1 with TRBJ1-2, with D possibly being TRBD1 (5 bases). The ends were cut back, 2 bases at V and 0 bases at J, with 10 bases in the middle. This CDR3 has 15 amino acids. Germline CDR1 SGHAT, CDR2 FQDESV (reference sequence). The CDR3 here is CASSLTSQANYGYTF. In DNA, the CDR3 is TGTGCCAGCAGCTTAACATCACAGGCTAACTATGGCTACACCTTC. Full variable domain (rest looked up from reference TRBV11-1 and TRBJ1-2): EAEVAQSPRYKITEKSQAVAFWCDPISGHATLYWYRQILGQGPELLVQFQDESVVDDSQLPKDRFSAERLKGVDSTLKIQPAELGDSAMYLCASSLTSQANYGYTFGSGTRLTVV.

The sample holds many counts of this clonotype. CDR3 bases: TGTGCCAGCAGTCCTCTCGGTCCTAGACAGCCTAACTCCTACGAGCAGTACTTC. As protein: CASSPLGPRQPNSYEQYF. The chain couples TRBV6-4 to TRBJ2-7; D is possibly TRBD1 (5 bases). Germline V gene sequence: CDR1 MRHNA, CDR2 SNTAGT. V was trimmed by 5 bases and J by 0 bases, leaving 23 bases between them. There are 18 residues in the CDR3.